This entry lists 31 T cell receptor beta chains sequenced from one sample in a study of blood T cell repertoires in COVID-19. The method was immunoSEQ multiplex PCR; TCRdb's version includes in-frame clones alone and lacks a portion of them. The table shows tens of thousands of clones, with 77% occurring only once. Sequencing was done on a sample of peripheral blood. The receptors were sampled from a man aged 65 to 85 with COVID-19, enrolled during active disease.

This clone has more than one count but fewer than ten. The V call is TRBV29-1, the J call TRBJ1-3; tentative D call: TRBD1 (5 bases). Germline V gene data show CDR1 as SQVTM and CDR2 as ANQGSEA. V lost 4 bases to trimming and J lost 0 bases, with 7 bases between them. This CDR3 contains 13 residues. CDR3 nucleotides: TGCAGCGTTGCCAGGGACTCTGGAAACACCATATATTTT. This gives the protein CSVARDSGNTIYF.

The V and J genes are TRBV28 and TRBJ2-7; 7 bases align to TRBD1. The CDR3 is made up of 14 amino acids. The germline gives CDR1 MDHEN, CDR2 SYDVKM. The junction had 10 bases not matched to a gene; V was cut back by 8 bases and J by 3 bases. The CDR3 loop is CASLKQGRFYEQYF. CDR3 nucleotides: TGTGCCAGCCTAAAACAGGGGCGGTTCTACGAGCAGTACTTC.

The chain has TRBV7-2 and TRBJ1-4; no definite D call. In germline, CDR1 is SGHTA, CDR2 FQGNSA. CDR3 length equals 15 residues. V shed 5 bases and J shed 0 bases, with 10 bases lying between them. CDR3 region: CASSLQHSTNEKLFF. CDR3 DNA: TGTGCCAGCAGCCTACAGCATTCAACTAATGAAAAACTGTTTTTT.

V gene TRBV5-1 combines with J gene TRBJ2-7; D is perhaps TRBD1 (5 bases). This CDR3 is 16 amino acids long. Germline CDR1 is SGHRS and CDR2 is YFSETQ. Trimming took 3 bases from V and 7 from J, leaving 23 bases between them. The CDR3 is CASSSLPARQSREQYF. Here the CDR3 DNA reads TGCGCCAGCAGCTCCCTTCCCGCTAGACAGTCAAGGGAGCAGTACTTC.

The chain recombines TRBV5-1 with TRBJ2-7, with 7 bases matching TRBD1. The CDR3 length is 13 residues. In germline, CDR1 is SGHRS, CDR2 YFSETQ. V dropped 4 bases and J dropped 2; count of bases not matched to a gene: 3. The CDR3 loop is CASSLTGTYEQYF. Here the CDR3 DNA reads TGCGCCAGCAGCCTGACAGGGACCTACGAGCAGTACTTC. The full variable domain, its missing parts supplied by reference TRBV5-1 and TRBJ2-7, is KAGVTQTPRYLIKTRGQQVTLSCSPISGHRSVSWYQQTPGQGLQFLFEYFSETQRNKGNFPGRFSGRQFSNSRSEMNVSTLELGDSALYLCASSLTGTYEQYFGPGTRLTVT.

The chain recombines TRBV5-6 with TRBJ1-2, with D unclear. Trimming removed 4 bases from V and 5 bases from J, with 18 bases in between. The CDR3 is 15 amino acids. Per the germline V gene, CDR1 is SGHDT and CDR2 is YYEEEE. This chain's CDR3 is CASSQRGGENYGYTF. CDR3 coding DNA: TGTGCCAGCAGCCAACGGGGAGGTGAGAATTATGGCTACACCTTC.

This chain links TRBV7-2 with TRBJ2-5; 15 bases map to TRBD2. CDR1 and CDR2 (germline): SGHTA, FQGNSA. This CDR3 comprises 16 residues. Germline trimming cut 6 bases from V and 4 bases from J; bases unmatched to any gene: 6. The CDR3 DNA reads TGTGCCAGCAGTTTCTCGGGACTAGCGGGAGGAGAGACCCAGTACTTC. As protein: CASSFSGLAGGETQYF. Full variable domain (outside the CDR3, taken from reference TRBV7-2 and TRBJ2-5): GAGVSQSPSNKVTEKGKDVELRCDPISGHTALYWYRQSLGQGLEFLIYFQGNSAPDKSGLPSDRFSAERTGGSVSTLTIQRTQQEDSAVYLCASSFSGLAGGETQYFGPGTRLLVL.

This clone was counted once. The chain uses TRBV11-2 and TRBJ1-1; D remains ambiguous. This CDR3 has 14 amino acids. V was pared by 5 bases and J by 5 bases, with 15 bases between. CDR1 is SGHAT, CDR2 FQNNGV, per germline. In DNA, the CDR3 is TGTGCCAGCAGCCCCTACGCCCTTACGACTGAAGCTTTCTTT. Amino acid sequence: CASSPYALTTEAFF.

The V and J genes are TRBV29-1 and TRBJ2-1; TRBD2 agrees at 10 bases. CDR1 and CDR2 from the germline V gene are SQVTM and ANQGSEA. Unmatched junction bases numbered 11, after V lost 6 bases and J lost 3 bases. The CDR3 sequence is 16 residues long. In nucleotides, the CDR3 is TGCAGCGTGGGAGGACTAGCGGACCAGCACTACAATGAGCAGTTCTTC. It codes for CSVGGLADQHYNEQFF.

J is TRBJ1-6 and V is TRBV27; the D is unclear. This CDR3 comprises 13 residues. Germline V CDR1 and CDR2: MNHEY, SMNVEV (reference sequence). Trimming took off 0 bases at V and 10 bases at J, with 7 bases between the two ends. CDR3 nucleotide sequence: TGTGCCAGCAGTTTATCGGAGGGCTCACCCCTCCACTTT. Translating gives CASSLSEGSPLHF.

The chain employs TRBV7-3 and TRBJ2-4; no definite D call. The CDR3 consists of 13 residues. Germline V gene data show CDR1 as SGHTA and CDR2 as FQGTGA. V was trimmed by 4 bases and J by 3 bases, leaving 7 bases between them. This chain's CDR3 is CASSSDFKNIQYF. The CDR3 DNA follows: TGTGCCAGCAGCTCCGACTTCAAAAACATTCAGTACTTC. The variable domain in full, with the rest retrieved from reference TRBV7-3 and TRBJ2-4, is GAGVSQTPSNKVTEKGKYVELRCDPISGHTALYWYRQSLGQGPEFLIYFQGTGAADDSGLPNDRFFAVRPEGSVSTLKIQRTERGDSAVYLCASSSDFKNIQYFGAGTRLSVL.

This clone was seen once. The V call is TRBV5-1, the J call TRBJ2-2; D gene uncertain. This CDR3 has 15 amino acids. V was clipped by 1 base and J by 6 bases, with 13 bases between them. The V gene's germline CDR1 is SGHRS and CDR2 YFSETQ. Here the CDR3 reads CASSLYSLVAGELFF. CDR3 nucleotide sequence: TGCGCCAGCAGCTTGTACAGCCTGGTCGCCGGGGAGCTGTTTTTT.

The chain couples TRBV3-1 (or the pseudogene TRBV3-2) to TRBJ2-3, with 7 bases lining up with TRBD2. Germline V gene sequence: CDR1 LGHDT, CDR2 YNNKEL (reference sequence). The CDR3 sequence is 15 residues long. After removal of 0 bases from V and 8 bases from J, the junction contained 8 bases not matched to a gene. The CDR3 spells CASSQDGAGVGTQYF. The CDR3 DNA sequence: TGTGCCAGCAGCCAAGATGGCGCGGGAGTTGGTACGCAGTATTTT.

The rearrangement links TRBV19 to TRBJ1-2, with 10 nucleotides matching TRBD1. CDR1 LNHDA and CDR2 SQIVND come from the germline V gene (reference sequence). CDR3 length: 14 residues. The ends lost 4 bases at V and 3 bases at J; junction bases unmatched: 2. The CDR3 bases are TGTGCCAGTAGTAATGACAGGGGGCACTATGGCTACACCTTC. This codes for CASSNDRGHYGYTF.

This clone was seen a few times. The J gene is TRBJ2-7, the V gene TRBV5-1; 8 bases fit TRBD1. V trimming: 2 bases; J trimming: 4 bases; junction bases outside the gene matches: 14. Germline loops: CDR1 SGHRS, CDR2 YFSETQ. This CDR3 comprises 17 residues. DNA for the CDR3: TGCGCCAGCAGCTTTGGTTTAGGAGCAGGGGGCAAGTACGAGCAGTACTTC. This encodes CASSFGLGAGGKYEQYF.

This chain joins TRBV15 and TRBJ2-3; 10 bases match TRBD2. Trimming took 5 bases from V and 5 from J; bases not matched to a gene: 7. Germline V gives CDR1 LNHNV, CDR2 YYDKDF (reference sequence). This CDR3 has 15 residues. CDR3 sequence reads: CATSPSGSKIDTQYF. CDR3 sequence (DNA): TGTGCCACCAGCCCTAGCGGGAGTAAAATAGATACGCAGTATTTT.

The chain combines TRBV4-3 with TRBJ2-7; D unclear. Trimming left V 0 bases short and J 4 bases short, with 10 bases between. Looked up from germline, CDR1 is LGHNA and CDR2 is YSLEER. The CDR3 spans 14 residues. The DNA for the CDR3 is TGCGCCAGCAGCCAAGATACTCGCGGTTACGAGCAGTACTTC. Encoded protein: CASSQDTRGYEQYF.

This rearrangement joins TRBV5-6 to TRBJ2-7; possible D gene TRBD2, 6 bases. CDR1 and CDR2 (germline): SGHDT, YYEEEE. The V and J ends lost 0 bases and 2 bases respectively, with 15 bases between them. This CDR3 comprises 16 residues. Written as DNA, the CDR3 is TGTGCCAGCAGCTTGGCCTCCAGGGACTCCGCCTACGAGCAGTACTTC. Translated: CASSLASRDSAYEQYF. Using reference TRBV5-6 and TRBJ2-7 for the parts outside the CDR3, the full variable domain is DAGVTQSPTHLIKTRGQQVTLRCSPKSGHDTVSWYQQALGQGPQFIFQYYEEEERQRGNFPDRFSGHQFPNYSSELNVNALLLGDSALYLCASSLASRDSAYEQYFGPGTRLTVT.

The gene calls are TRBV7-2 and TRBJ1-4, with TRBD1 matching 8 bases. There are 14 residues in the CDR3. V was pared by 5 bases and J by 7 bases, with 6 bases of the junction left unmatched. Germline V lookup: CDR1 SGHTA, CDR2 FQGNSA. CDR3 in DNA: TGTGCCAGCAGCGCGCAGGGGGCGGGTGAAAAACTGTTTTTT. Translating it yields CASSAQGAGEKLFF.

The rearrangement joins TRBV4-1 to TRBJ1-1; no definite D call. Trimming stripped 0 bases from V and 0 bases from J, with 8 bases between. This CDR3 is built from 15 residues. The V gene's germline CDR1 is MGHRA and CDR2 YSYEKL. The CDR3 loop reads CASSQEARMNTEAFF. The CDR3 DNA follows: TGCGCCAGCAGCCAAGAGGCCAGGATGAACACTGAAGCTTTCTTT.

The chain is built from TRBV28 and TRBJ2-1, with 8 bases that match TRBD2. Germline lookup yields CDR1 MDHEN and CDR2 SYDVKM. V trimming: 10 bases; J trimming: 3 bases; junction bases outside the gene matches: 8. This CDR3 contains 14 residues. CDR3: CAIQTGGNYNEQFF. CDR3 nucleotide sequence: TGTGCCATACAGACGGGGGGGAACTACAATGAGCAGTTCTTC.

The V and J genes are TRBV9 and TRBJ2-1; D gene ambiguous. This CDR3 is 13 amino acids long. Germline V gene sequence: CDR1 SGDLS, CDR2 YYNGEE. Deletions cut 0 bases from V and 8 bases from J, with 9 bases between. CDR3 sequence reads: CASSVVSFHEQFF. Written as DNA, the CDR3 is TGTGCCAGCAGCGTAGTGTCGTTCCATGAGCAGTTCTTC. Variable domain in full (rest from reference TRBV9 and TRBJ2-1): DSGVTQTPKHLITATGQRVTLRCSPRSGDLSVYWYQQSLDQGLQFLIQYYNGEERAKGNILERFSAQQFPDLHSELNLSSLELGDSALYFCASSVVSFHEQFFGPGTRLTVL.

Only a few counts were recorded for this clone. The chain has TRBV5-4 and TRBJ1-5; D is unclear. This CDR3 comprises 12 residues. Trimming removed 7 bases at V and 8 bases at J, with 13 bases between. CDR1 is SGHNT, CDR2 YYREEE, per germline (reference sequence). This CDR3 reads CASYPGREPQHF. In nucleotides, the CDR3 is TGTGCCAGCTACCCTGGTCGGGAGCCCCAGCATTTT.

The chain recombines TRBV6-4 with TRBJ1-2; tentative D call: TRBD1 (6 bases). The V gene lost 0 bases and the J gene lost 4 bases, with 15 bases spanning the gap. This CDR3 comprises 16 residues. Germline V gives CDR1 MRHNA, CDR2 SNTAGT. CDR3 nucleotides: TGTGCCAGCAGTGACTCCCGTTGGGGGCCCTCCTATGGCTACACCTTC. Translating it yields CASSDSRWGPSYGYTF.

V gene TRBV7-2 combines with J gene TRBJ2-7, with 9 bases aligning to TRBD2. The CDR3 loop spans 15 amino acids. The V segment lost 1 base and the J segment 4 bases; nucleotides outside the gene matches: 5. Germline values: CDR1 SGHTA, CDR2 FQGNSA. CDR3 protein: CASSLVLAGSYEQYF. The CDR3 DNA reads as TGTGCCAGCAGCTTAGTCCTAGCGGGATCGTACGAGCAGTACTTC.

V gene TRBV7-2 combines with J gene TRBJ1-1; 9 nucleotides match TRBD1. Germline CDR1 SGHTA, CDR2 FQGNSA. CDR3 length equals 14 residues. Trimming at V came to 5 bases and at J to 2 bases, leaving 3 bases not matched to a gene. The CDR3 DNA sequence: TGTGCCAGCAGCAGGGGACAGGGCAACACTGAAGCTTTCTTT. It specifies CASSRGQGNTEAFF.

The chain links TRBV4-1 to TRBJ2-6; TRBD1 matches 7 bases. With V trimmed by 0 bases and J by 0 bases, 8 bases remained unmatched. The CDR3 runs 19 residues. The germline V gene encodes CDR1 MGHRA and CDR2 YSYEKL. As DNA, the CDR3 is TGCGCCAGCAGCCAAGAAGAGCAGGGGGAAACCTCTGGGGCCAACGTCCTGACTTTC. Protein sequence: CASSQEEQGETSGANVLTF.

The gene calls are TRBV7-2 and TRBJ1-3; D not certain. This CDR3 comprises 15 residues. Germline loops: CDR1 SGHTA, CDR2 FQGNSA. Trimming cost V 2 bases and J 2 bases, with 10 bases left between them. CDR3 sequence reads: CASSLNRGAGNTIYF. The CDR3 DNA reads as TGTGCCAGCAGCTTAAATCGGGGAGCTGGAAACACCATATATTTT.

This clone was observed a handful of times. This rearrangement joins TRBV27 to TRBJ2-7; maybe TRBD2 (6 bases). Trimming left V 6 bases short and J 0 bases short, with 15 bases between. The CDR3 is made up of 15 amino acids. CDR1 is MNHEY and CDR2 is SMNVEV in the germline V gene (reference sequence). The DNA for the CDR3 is TGTGCCAGCAGGGGTAGGACGGGACTCTCCTACGAGCAGTACTTC. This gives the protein CASRGRTGLSYEQYF.

The chain's CDR3 is CASSLGQGQGDYGYTF. Here the CDR3 DNA reads TGTGCCAGCAGCTTGGGGCAAGGACAGGGGGACTATGGCTACACCTTC. The rearrangement links TRBV5-4 to TRBJ1-2, with 10 bases identical to TRBD1. J gave up 3 bases and V 0 bases, and 5 bases lay outside the gene matches. Germline CDR1 and CDR2: SGHNT and YYREEE (reference sequence). The CDR3 extends over 16 amino acids.

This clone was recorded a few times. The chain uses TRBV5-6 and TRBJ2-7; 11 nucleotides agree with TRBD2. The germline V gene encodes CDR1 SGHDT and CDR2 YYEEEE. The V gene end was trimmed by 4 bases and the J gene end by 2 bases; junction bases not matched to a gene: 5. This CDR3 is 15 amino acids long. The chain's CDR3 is CASSRLAGLTYEQYF. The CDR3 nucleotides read TGTGCCAGCAGCAGACTAGCGGGACTTACCTACGAGCAGTACTTC.